This entry is about one T cell receptor (beta chain). As yet, its antigen is unknown. Repertoires were generated with immunoSEQ multiplex PCR, while TCRdb's copy carries only in-frame clones and drops some. Of 6,500 to 7,500 clones in the sample, over 35% were seen once. This record belongs to a study of neoadjuvant anti-PD-1 for oral cavity cancer. Turning to the study itself: Patients mostly received three to four biweekly nivolumab doses at 3 mg/kg before surgery. The study's findings and limits: Each response group had just a few patients in TCR analyses. Larger post-treatment preexisting tumor clones tracked with greater tumor shrinkage. Pretreatment Treg/Th17 ratio correlated inversely with post-treatment tumor clonality.

The sample consisted of tumor tissue, taken before nivolumab (anti-PD-1) treatment. The origin of this receptor is a person aged 35 to 85 with oral cavity squamous cell carcinoma.

This chain's CDR3 is CASSVWDSPLHF. The DNA of the CDR3 is TGTGCCAGCAGCGTCTGGGATTCACCCCTCCACTTT. This sequence joins TRBV5-6 and TRBJ1-6; D remains unclear. V shed 4 bases and J shed 8 bases, with 7 bases lying between them. The CDR3 extends over 12 amino acids. In germline, CDR1 is SGHDT, CDR2 YYEEEE.